Presented here are 26 T cell receptor beta chains from one specimen sequenced in a study of neurological immune-mediated disorders. TCRdb analysed the 5' RACE reads with MiXCR anew, one entry per CDR3 protein. The sample contains some 57,000 distinct CDR3 sequences, roughly 4.8% of which appear only once. Material: PBMCs. The receptors come from a woman aged 45-65 years with multiple sclerosis.

For this clonotype: A read error is possible here, since a much larger clone lies one base away. The chain carries TRBV20-1 and TRBJ2-4; D is perhaps TRBD2 (6 bases). Germline CDR1 DFQATT, CDR2 SNEGSKA (reference sequence). The CDR3 runs 13 residues. The CDR3 loop is CSASRPGEKIQYF. Here the CDR3 DNA reads TGCAGTGCCTCCCGCCCGGGGGAAAAAATTCAGTACTTC.

This clonotype occurred many times. The rearrangement links TRBV7-2 to TRBJ1-1; 7 bases are shared with TRBD1. Germline trimming cut 2 bases from V and 8 bases from J; bases unmatched to any gene: 8. This CDR3 is 14 amino acids long. Germline-derived CDR1 and CDR2 are SGHTA and FQGNSA. The CDR3 reads CASSLRSGGFEAFF. In DNA form, the CDR3 reads TGTGCCAGCAGCTTACGGTCAGGGGGATTCGAAGCTTTCTTT.

This clonotype was seen ten or more times. The gene calls are TRBV3-1 and TRBJ2-1; perhaps TRBD2 as D (6 bases). Germline assignment: CDR1 LGHDT and CDR2 YNNKEL (reference sequence). This CDR3 comprises 17 residues. The germline V and J ends were trimmed by 0 bases and 5 bases, with 17 bases remaining between them. The CDR3 DNA follows: TGTGCCAGCAGCCAAGAAGGCTCGGGGAGGAGGGACAATGAGCAGTTCTTC. Its translation: CASSQEGSGRRDNEQFF.

In its sample, this clonotype was seen many times. This chain uses TRBV12-3 or TRBV12-4 with TRBJ1-4; D possibly corresponds to TRBD1 (5 bases). This CDR3 comprises 13 residues. V lost 5 bases and J 8 bases, leaving 12 bases between the germline ends. CDR3 nucleotides: TGTGCCAGCAGTCTCGGGGGGGACGAAAAACTGTTTTTT. Translation gives CASSLGGDEKLFF.

This clonotype was recorded many times. The rearrangement uses TRBV6-6 and TRBJ2-7; 9 bases match TRBD1. Trimming at V came to 2 bases and at J to 0 bases, leaving 5 bases not matched to a gene. The CDR3 extends over 16 amino acids. Per the germline V gene, CDR1 is MNHNY and CDR2 is SVGAGI (reference sequence). CDR3 DNA sequence: TGTGCCAGCAGTTACACAGGGGGCGCAAGCTCCTACGAGCAGTACGTC. Translated: CASSYTGGASSYEQYV.

This clonotype was counted ten times or more. The J gene is TRBJ2-3, the V gene TRBV7-6; the D is unclear. V lost 0 bases and J 10 bases, leaving 11 bases between the germline ends. CDR1 is SGHVS, CDR2 FNYEAQ, per germline. This CDR3 is 13 amino acids long. The CDR3 DNA follows: TGTGCCAGCAGCTTAGCCAGCCACGATGCGCAGTATTTT. Residues: CASSLASHDAQYF.

As concerns this clonotype: A read error may produce the germline difference seen at one junction end. The CDR3, as DNA: TGCGCCAGCAGCCAACAGGACTCTGGGGCCAAAGTCCTGACTTTC. It codes for CASSQQDSGAKVLTF. V usage is TRBV4-1 and J usage is TRBJ2-6; D assignment may be TRBD1 or TRBD2 (5 bases each). CDR1 MGHRA and CDR2 YSYEKL come from the germline V gene. This CDR3 comprises 15 residues.

This clonotype appeared a few times. The V and J genes are TRBV4-2 and TRBJ2-1; D unclear. Germline V gene lookup returns CDR1 LGHNA and CDR2 YNFKEQ. V was cut by 0 bases and J by 1 base, with 16 bases left in between. The CDR3 is made up of 18 amino acids. The CDR3 is CASSQELLGRRSYNEQFF. The CDR3 bases are TGTGCCAGCAGCCAAGAGCTTCTCGGGCGAAGATCCTACAATGAGCAGTTCTTC.

This clonotype was counted ten times or more. The rearrangement joins TRBV7-2 to TRBJ2-1; TRBD1 is a possible D gene (6 bases). CDR1 and CDR2 from the germline V gene are SGHTA and FQGNSA. This CDR3 spans 13 amino acids. V gave up 4 bases and J gave up 7 bases, with 11 bases separating them. The CDR3 sequence is CASSSYRDNEQFF. Here the CDR3 DNA reads TGTGCCAGCAGCTCATACAGGGATAATGAGCAGTTCTTC.

This clonotype appeared many times. The V call is TRBV5-1, the J call TRBJ2-3; possibly TRBD1 for D (6 bases). Germline CDR1 SGHRS, CDR2 YFSETQ. V was clipped by 0 bases and J by 4 bases, with 9 bases between them. CDR3 length: 14 residues. The CDR3 loop reads CASSLGHRADTQYF. CDR3 bases: TGCGCCAGCAGCTTGGGGCACAGGGCAGATACGCAGTATTTT.

This clonotype was seen more than once but under ten times. J is TRBJ2-5 and V is TRBV12-3 or TRBV12-4; 7 positions match TRBD1. After removal of 5 bases from V and 4 bases from J, the junction contained 10 bases not matched to a gene. The CDR3 covers 15 residues. CDR3 protein: CASSPRGLSGETQYF. DNA of the CDR3: TGTGCCAGCAGTCCGAGGGGGCTTTCCGGAGAGACCCAGTACTTC.

This clonotype came up many times. The chain recombines TRBV5-1 with TRBJ2-3; 8 bases are a match to TRBD2. The CDR3 length is 16 residues. CDR1 is SGHRS, CDR2 YFSETQ, per germline. Unmatched junction bases numbered 7, after V lost 3 bases and J lost 1 base. The DNA for the CDR3 is TGCGCCAGCAGCTCTAACGCGGGACTAGGCACAGATACGCAGTATTTT. This sequence encodes CASSSNAGLGTDTQYF. Using reference TRBV5-1 and TRBJ2-3 for the parts outside the CDR3, the full variable domain is KAGVTQTPRYLIKTRGQQVTLSCSPISGHRSVSWYQQTPGQGLQFLFEYFSETQRNKGNFPGRFSGRQFSNSRSEMNVSTLELGDSALYLCASSSNAGLGTDTQYFGPGTRLTVL.

Many counts were recorded for this clonotype. The chain employs TRBV7-2 and TRBJ2-7; TRBD2 is a possible D gene (7 bases). The CDR3 extends over 14 amino acids. From germline, CDR1 is SGHTA and CDR2 FQGNSA. The V gene lost 5 bases and the J gene lost 2 bases, with 13 bases spanning the gap. CDR3 coding DNA: TGTGCCAGCAGCCCGGGGGGCGGGCCCTACGAGCAGTACTTC. This encodes CASSPGGGPYEQYF.

This clonotype was recorded at least ten times. V gene TRBV5-5 combines with J gene TRBJ2-3; TRBD2 agrees at 8 bases. Trimming took 1 base from V and 3 from J; bases not matched to a gene: 4. The germline gives CDR1 SGHKS, CDR2 YYEKEE (reference sequence). The length of the CDR3 is 15 residues. CDR3 residues: CASSLLSGGTDTQYF. CDR3 DNA sequence: TGTGCCAGCAGCTTGTTAAGCGGGGGAACAGATACGCAGTATTTT.

This clonotype appeared many times. This sequence joins TRBV7-2 and TRBJ2-3, with no clear D. Deletions cut 7 bases from V and 2 bases from J, with 10 bases between. Germline CDR1 reads SGHTA; CDR2 reads FQGNSA. The CDR3 runs to 13 residues. The CDR3 nucleotides are TGTGCCAGCATCCCAGAAAACACAGATACGCAGTATTTT. Translating it yields CASIPENTDTQYF.

The chain couples TRBV19 to TRBJ2-4, with 7 nucleotides matching TRBD1. The CDR3 is 16 amino acids. Germline-derived CDR1 and CDR2 are LNHDA and SQIVND (reference sequence). V dropped 1 base and J dropped 6; count of bases not matched to a gene: 9. Here the CDR3 reads CASSIAWTGGANIQYF. For the CDR3, the DNA is TGTGCCAGTAGTATAGCCTGGACAGGTGGGGCAAACATTCAGTACTTC.

The table lists this clonotype with many counts. The V call is TRBV5-1, the J call TRBJ2-2; D uncertain. The CDR3 runs to 12 residues. Trimming took off 4 bases at V and 1 base at J, with 2 bases between the two ends. Germline V CDR1 and CDR2: SGHRS, YFSETQ. The CDR3 DNA is TGCGCCAGCAGCGAGAACACCGGGGAGCTGTTTTTT. Translation: CASSENTGELFF.

This clonotype showed up many times. The chain couples TRBV6-4 to TRBJ2-3; 8 bases map to TRBD2. V gave up 2 bases and J gave up 4 bases; unmatched junction bases: 5. Germline CDR1 reads MRHNA; CDR2 reads SNTAGT. CDR3 length equals 15 residues. The CDR3 spells CASSDKGLEADTQYF. The CDR3 nucleotides are TGTGCCAGCAGTGACAAGGGACTAGAGGCAGATACGCAGTATTTT.

This clonotype was seen at least ten times. V and J are TRBV5-1 and TRBJ1-2, with TRBD1 matching over 10 bases. Germline lookup yields CDR1 SGHRS and CDR2 YFSETQ. The CDR3 contains 15 residues. Trimming removed 4 bases from V and 6 bases from J; junction bases left unmatched: 9. The CDR3 is CASSLPTGGTDGYTF. The CDR3 region has the DNA TGCGCCAGCAGCCTACCGACAGGGGGCACGGATGGCTACACCTTC.

This clonotype was seen many times. The chain links TRBV3-1 to TRBJ2-5; tentative D call: TRBD2 (5 bases). Germline CDR1 is LGHDT and CDR2 is YNNKEL (reference sequence). The V and J ends lost 3 bases and 4 bases respectively, with 15 bases between them. The length of the CDR3 is 15 residues. In DNA form, the CDR3 reads TGTGCCAGCAGCCAGGGGAGATTAGTGGGAGAGACCCAGTACTTC. Protein sequence: CASSQGRLVGETQYF.

This clonotype was counted ten times or more. The J gene is TRBJ1-4, the V gene TRBV5-5, with a weak D call TRBD1 (5 bases). Deletions cut 2 bases from V and 7 bases from J, with 12 bases between. Germline values: CDR1 SGHKS, CDR2 YYEKEE (reference sequence). The CDR3 loop spans 14 amino acids. The CDR3 here is CASSFSQAIEKLFF. CDR3 nucleotides: TGTGCCAGCAGCTTTTCACAGGCTATTGAAAAACTGTTTTTT.

This clonotype appeared many times. This chain joins TRBV6-2 or TRBV6-3 and TRBJ2-7, with D unclear. The CDR3 extends over 13 amino acids. CDR1 is MNHEY, CDR2 SVGEGT, per germline. Trimming removed 5 bases from V and 2 bases from J, with 10 bases in between. CDR3 amino acids: CASSETETYEQYV. CDR3 DNA: TGTGCCAGCAGTGAGACTGAGACCTACGAGCAGTACGTC.

Ten or more counts support this clonotype. This chain uses TRBV20-1 with TRBJ1-3; 8 bases line up with TRBD1. The germline V gene encodes CDR1 DFQATT and CDR2 SNEGSKA (reference sequence). The J segment lost 1 base and the V segment lost 1 base, leaving 3 bases of the junction unmatched. CDR3 length equals 15 residues. CDR3 sequence: CSARAGQGSGNTIYF. For the CDR3, the DNA is TGCAGTGCTAGAGCTGGACAGGGATCTGGAAACACCATATATTTT.

This clonotype appeared many times. The chain uses TRBV5-8 and TRBJ2-3; D remains unclear. The germline V and J ends were trimmed by 3 bases and 11 bases, with 10 bases remaining between them. CDR3 length: 11 amino acids. The V gene's germline CDR1 is SGHTS and CDR2 YDEGEE. This CDR3 is CASSWAQLQYF. In nucleotides, the CDR3 is TGTGCCAGCAGCTGGGCTCAACTGCAGTATTTT. The full variable domain, in which reference TRBV5-8 and TRBJ2-3 provide the parts outside the CDR3, is EAGVTQSPTHLIKTRGQQATLRCSPISGHTSVYWYQQALGLGLQFLLWYDEGEERNRGNFPPRFSGRQFPNYSSELNVNALELEDSALYLCASSWAQLQYFGPGTRLTVL.

This clonotype came up many times. The CDR3 coding sequence is TGTGCCAGCAGTAGGACAGGTGGGATTTACAATGAGCAGTTCTTC. As protein: CASSRTGGIYNEQFF. The J gene is TRBJ2-1, the V gene TRBV7-9; 7 bases align to TRBD1. The CDR3 extends over 15 amino acids. After removal of 6 bases from V and 4 bases from J, the junction contained 9 bases not matched to a gene. Per germline, CDR1 SEHNR and CDR2 FQNEAQ (reference sequence).

V usage is TRBV15 and J usage is TRBJ2-5; D unclear. The CDR3 contains 12 residues. V was trimmed by 7 bases and J by 0 bases, leaving 6 bases between them. Germline CDR1 LNHNV, CDR2 YYDKDF (reference sequence). The CDR3 DNA sequence: TGTGCCACCACAGTAAACCAAGAGACCCAGTACTTC. It translates to CATTVNQETQYF.